These 23 T cell receptor beta chains originate from one sample sequenced in a study of blood T cell repertoires in COVID-19. Generated by immunoSEQ multiplex PCR, the TCRdb table keeps only in-frame clones and is missing some. The sample shows 150,000 to 200,000 clones, around 86% of them seen only once. Sequencing used peripheral blood. All receptors come from a woman aged 65 to 85 with COVID-19, enrolled during active disease.

This clone occurred once. This chain connects TRBV7-2 to TRBJ2-1, with D hard to call. Trimming stripped 4 bases from V and 0 bases from J, with 10 bases between. This CDR3 spans 15 amino acids. Germline V gene sequence: CDR1 SGHTA, CDR2 FQGNSA. CDR3 residues: CASSSPKLSYNEQFF. The CDR3 DNA is TGTGCCAGCAGCTCACCGAAGCTCTCCTACAATGAGCAGTTCTTC.

The CDR3 DNA reads TGTGCCAGCAGTCCCGAGGTAAGCGGGAGGGTTGAGCAGTTCTTC. Translation gives CASSPEVSGRVEQFF. J is TRBJ2-1 and V is TRBV9; 10 positions agree with TRBD2. With 5 bases clipped from V and 9 bases from J, the junction kept 11 bases outside the gene matches. The length of the CDR3 is 15 residues. Germline V CDR1 and CDR2: SGDLS, YYNGEE.

This chain joins TRBV7-3 and TRBJ1-5; 7 nucleotides match TRBD1. V trimming: 5 bases; J trimming: 0 bases; junction bases outside the gene matches: 19. The CDR3 has 20 residues. CDR1 is SGHTA, CDR2 FQGTGA, per germline. This CDR3 reads CASSPRLPQTGRYSNQPQHF. In DNA form, the CDR3 reads TGTGCCAGCAGCCCACGTCTCCCACAGACAGGGAGGTATAGCAATCAGCCCCAGCATTTT.

J is TRBJ2-1 and V is TRBV7-2, with D possibly TRBD1 on 6 matching bases. Trimming took off 8 bases at V and 3 bases at J, with 17 bases between the two ends. The CDR3 has 15 amino acids. Germline CDR1 reads SGHTA; CDR2 reads FQGNSA. In nucleotides, the CDR3 is TGTGCCAGCTCCCTCGGGACAACACTCTACAATGAGCAGTTCTTC. This encodes CASSLGTTLYNEQFF.

Only one count was recorded for this clone. This chain uses TRBV6-2 or TRBV6-3 with TRBJ1-2; D ambiguous. V was trimmed by 2 bases and J by 1 base, leaving 8 bases between them. The CDR3 length is 14 residues. CDR1 and CDR2 (germline): MNHEY, SVGEGT. The DNA for the CDR3 is TGTGCCAGCAGTTACGAACAGCTTAACTATGGCTACACCTTC. Protein: CASSYEQLNYGYTF.

The chain combines TRBV6-2 or TRBV6-3 with TRBJ1-1; D is undetermined. The germline V gene has CDR1 MNHEY and CDR2 SVGEGT. V lost 3 bases, J lost 2 bases, and 7 bases lay in between. The CDR3 consists of 13 residues. The DNA for the CDR3 is TGTGCCAGCAGTTATTCAGATAACACTGAAGCTTTCTTT. Translating it yields CASSYSDNTEAFF.

The V gene is TRBV9, the J gene TRBJ2-1; 10 nucleotides agree with TRBD2. The CDR3 sequence is 15 residues long. The germline V gene has CDR1 SGDLS and CDR2 YYNGEE. The ends lost 3 bases at V and 1 base at J; junction bases unmatched: 1. CDR3 DNA: TGTGCCAGCAGCGGACTAGCGGGTTCCTACAATGAGCAGTTCTTC. Translating it yields CASSGLAGSYNEQFF.

The V call is TRBV16, the J call TRBJ1-5; D call uncertain. CDR1 and CDR2 (germline): KGHSY, FQNENV. V lost 1 base, J lost 0 bases, and 16 bases lay in between. The CDR3 is 18 residues long. The CDR3 spells CASSQLGSTQSSNQPQHF. CDR3 bases: TGTGCCAGCAGCCAATTAGGTTCGACACAGAGTAGCAATCAGCCCCAGCATTTT.

This chain connects TRBV7-2 to TRBJ2-7; 7 bases are a match to TRBD2. V lost 2 bases, J lost 0 bases, and 7 bases stayed unmatched. Germline V CDR1 and CDR2: SGHTA, FQGNSA. The CDR3 runs to 16 residues. CDR3 bases: TGTGCCAGCAGCTTATGGGCTAGCGGAAGCTCCTACGAGCAGTACTTC. Its translation is CASSLWASGSSYEQYF. The full variable domain, with the rest looked up from reference TRBV7-2 and TRBJ2-7, is GAGVSQSPSNKVTEKGKDVELRCDPISGHTALYWYRQSLGQGLEFLIYFQGNSAPDKSGLPSDRFSAERTGGSVSTLTIQRTQQEDSAVYLCASSLWASGSSYEQYFGPGTRLTVT.

The chain is built from TRBV5-4 and TRBJ2-2; 7 bases fit TRBD1. The CDR3 contains 15 residues. After removal of 0 bases from V and 2 bases from J, the junction contained 1 base not matched to a gene. CDR1 SGHNT and CDR2 YYREEE come from the germline V gene (reference sequence). This CDR3 is CASSLGQGNTGELFF. CDR3 DNA: TGTGCCAGCAGCTTGGGACAGGGAAACACCGGGGAGCTGTTTTTT. Together with reference TRBV5-4 and TRBJ2-2, the CDR3 gives the full variable domain: ETGVTQSPTHLIKTRGQQVTLRCSSQSGHNTVSWYQQALGQGPQFIFQYYREEENGRGNFPPRFSGLQFPNYSSELNVNALELDDSALYLCASSLGQGNTGELFFGEGSRLTVL.

The V gene is TRBV29-1, the J gene TRBJ1-2; a weak D match, TRBD1 (5 bases). The length of the CDR3 is 12 residues. Trimming shortened V by 4 bases and J by 4 bases, and 10 bases separated the two germline ends. The germline CDR1 and CDR2 sequences are SQVTM and ANQGSEA. CDR3 DNA sequence: TGCAGCGTTGCCGGGGGGGGCTATGGCTACACCTTC. Translated, it gives CSVAGGGYGYTF.

J is TRBJ2-1 and V is TRBV5-1, with 10 bases identical to TRBD2. CDR1 SGHRS and CDR2 YFSETQ come from the germline V gene. The CDR3 contains 17 residues. V lost 4 bases and J lost 8; bases outside the gene matches: 15. The CDR3, as DNA: TGCGCCAGCAGCGCGGGGACTAGCGCCATTGGGGGGGATGAGCAGTTCTTC. Protein: CASSAGTSAIGGDEQFF.

About this clone itself: This sample includes further DNA sequences coding for the same CDR3. This chain connects TRBV3-1 (or the pseudogene TRBV3-2) to TRBJ2-7; maybe TRBD2 (6 bases). V gave up 1 base and J gave up 0 bases, with 7 bases separating them. The CDR3 runs 14 residues. Looked up from germline, CDR1 is LGHDT and CDR2 is YNNKEL (reference sequence). The chain's CDR3 is CASSQAGSSYEQYF. As DNA, the CDR3 is TGTGCCAGCAGCCAAGCCGGGAGCTCCTACGAGCAGTACTTC.

The chain joins TRBV2 to TRBJ2-1; 8 nucleotides align to TRBD2. J lost 3 bases, V lost 6 bases, and 7 bases had no gene match. CDR1 and CDR2 from the germline V gene are SNHLY and FYNNEI. The CDR3 spans 15 residues. CDR3 sequence reads: CASSLTSGLYNEQFF. The CDR3 bases are TGTGCCAGCAGCCTAACTAGCGGCCTCTACAATGAGCAGTTCTTC.

V usage is TRBV7-6 and J usage is TRBJ1-2, with D perhaps matching TRBD1 (5 bases). The CDR3 contains 16 residues. The V end lost 5 bases, the J end lost 4 bases, and 20 bases lay between the germline ends. The V gene's germline CDR1 is SGHVS and CDR2 FNYEAQ. The CDR3 here is CASSPSEAARAYGYTF. CDR3 nucleotide sequence: TGTGCCAGCAGCCCCTCAGAGGCCGCCAGGGCCTATGGCTACACCTTC.

Turning to this clone: This sample includes further DNA sequences coding for the same CDR3. This rearrangement joins TRBV12-3 or TRBV12-4 to TRBJ1-2; 8 bases match TRBD1. This CDR3 has 13 amino acids. The J segment lost 4 bases and the V segment lost 6 bases, leaving 4 bases of the junction unmatched. The CDR3, as DNA: TGTGCCAGCAGGCCCGGACAGGGCTATGGCTACACCTTC. Translated, it gives CASRPGQGYGYTF.

This clone was detected only a few times. DNA of the CDR3: TGCGCCAGCAGCTTGGGGGCGGGAGACACCGGGGAGCTGTTTTTT. It is translated as CASSLGAGDTGELFF. This chain joins TRBV5-1 and TRBJ2-2; 7 nucleotides agree with TRBD2. V was clipped by 0 bases and J by 3 bases; unmatched bases: 2. The germline V gene encodes CDR1 SGHRS and CDR2 YFSETQ. This CDR3 is 15 amino acids long. Complete variable domain (other parts from reference TRBV5-1 and TRBJ2-2): KAGVTQTPRYLIKTRGQQVTLSCSPISGHRSVSWYQQTPGQGLQFLFEYFSETQRNKGNFPGRFSGRQFSNSRSEMNVSTLELGDSALYLCASSLGAGDTGELFFGEGSRLTVL.

The chain recombines TRBV29-1 with TRBJ2-1, with 7 bases fitting TRBD2. V was clipped by 6 bases and J by 0 bases; unmatched bases: 5. Germline V gene lookup returns CDR1 SQVTM and CDR2 ANQGSEA. The CDR3 has 14 amino acids. CDR3 region: CSVALAASYNEQFF. CDR3 DNA sequence: TGCAGCGTGGCTCTAGCGGCCTCCTACAATGAGCAGTTCTTC.

This clone has only a few counts. The J gene is TRBJ1-4, the V gene TRBV30, with no clear D. The V gene lost 2 bases and the J gene lost 8 bases, with 9 bases spanning the gap. Germline assignment: CDR1 GTSNPN and CDR2 SVGIG (reference sequence). The CDR3 sequence is 12 residues long. CDR3: CAWSPSREKLFF. The CDR3 DNA is TGTGCCTGGAGTCCATCGCGGGAAAAACTGTTTTTT.

The V gene is TRBV30, the J gene TRBJ1-2, with a weak D call TRBD1 (5 bases). V lost 4 bases, J lost 4 bases, and 13 bases lay in between. The germline V gene encodes CDR1 GTSNPN and CDR2 SVGIG (reference sequence). The CDR3 totals 13 residues. The CDR3 is CAWNSAGGYGYTF. CDR3 nucleotide sequence: TGTGCCTGGAATTCGGCCGGGGGCTATGGCTACACCTTC. The full variable domain, rest sourced from reference TRBV30 and TRBJ1-2, is SQTIHQWPATLVQPVGSPLSLECTVEGTSNPNLYWYRQAAGRGLQLLFYSVGIGQISSEVPQNLSASRPQDRQFILSSKKLLLSDSGFYLCAWNSAGGYGYTFGSGTRLTVV.

The DNA for the CDR3 is TGTGCAAGTCGCTTAGACTGGACAGGGCCTGAAAAACTGTTTTTT. It specifies CASRLDWTGPEKLFF. The V gene is TRBV12-2, the J gene TRBJ1-4; the listed D gene, TRBD1, was not tested against the DNA. TRBV12-2 is reported as a pseudogene. The CDR3 runs to 15 residues.

V and J are TRBV19 and TRBJ2-5, with TRBD2 matching over 8 bases. Germline assignment: CDR1 LNHDA and CDR2 SQIVND (reference sequence). Germline trimming cut 1 base from V and 7 bases from J; bases unmatched to any gene: 5. The CDR3 extends over 14 amino acids. CDR3 sequence reads: CASSIAGGRGTQYF. In nucleotides, the CDR3 is TGTGCCAGTAGTATAGCGGGAGGGCGCGGGACCCAGTACTTC.

The V gene is TRBV9, the J gene TRBJ1-3; TRBD1 might be the D (5 bases). Germline V gives CDR1 SGDLS, CDR2 YYNGEE. The CDR3 contains 14 residues. Trimming stripped 7 bases from V and 7 bases from J, with 18 bases between. The CDR3 here is CASSEGSPRNTIYF. CDR3 in DNA: TGTGCCAGCTCGGAGGGGTCGCCTAGGAACACCATATATTTT.